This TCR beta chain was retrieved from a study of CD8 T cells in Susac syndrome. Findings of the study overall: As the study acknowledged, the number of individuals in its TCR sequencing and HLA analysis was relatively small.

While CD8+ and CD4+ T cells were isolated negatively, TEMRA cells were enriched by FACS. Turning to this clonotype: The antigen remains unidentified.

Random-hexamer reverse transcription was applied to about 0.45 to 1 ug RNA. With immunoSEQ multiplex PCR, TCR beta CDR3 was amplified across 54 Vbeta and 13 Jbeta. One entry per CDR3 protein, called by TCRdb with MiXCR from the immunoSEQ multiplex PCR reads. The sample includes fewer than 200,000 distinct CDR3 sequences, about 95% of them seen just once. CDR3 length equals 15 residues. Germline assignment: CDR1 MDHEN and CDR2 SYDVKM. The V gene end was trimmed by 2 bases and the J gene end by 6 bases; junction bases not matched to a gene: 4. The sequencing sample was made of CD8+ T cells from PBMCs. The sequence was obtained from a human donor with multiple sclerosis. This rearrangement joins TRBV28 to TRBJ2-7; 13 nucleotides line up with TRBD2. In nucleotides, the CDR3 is TGTGCCAGCAGTTTAGTGGGACTAGCGGGACCCGAGCAGTACTTC. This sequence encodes CASSLVGLAGPEQYF.